This TCR beta chain was found in a study of blood T cell repertoires in COVID-19. Two negative PCRs, clearance, or symptom resolution had been documented for recovered Cohort 3 donors. V lost 1 base and J lost 7, with 19 bases in between. The CDR3 is made up of 16 amino acids. The V gene's germline CDR1 is MGHRA and CDR2 YSYEKL. Clones were sequenced by immunoSEQ multiplex PCR, and TCRdb holds only the in-frame ones, with some missing. The sample has 200,000 to 250,000 clones, roughly 77% seen once. Source material: PBMCs or T cells enriched from blood (not recorded which). The TCR originated in a man in his forties who had recovered from COVID-19. The chain couples TRBV4-1 to TRBJ1-2; tentative D call: TRBD1 (6 bases). CDR3 residues: CASSQVPGEWESGYTF. DNA of the CDR3: TGCGCCAGCAGCCAAGTCCCAGGGGAATGGGAAAGTGGCTACACCTTC.